The source of this T cell receptor (beta chain) is a study of a mutant IDH1 vaccine in newly diagnosed glioma. About the research overall: Sex distribution of treated patients was approximately 62% male and about 40% female; mean age was 40.4 years. Whole-study findings and limits: It was about 92% of patients that developed vaccine-induced immune responses. Pseudoprogression looked unconnected to shifts in top peripheral T cell clonotypes.

Time point noted: baseline, week 1 (first vaccination visit). Treatment reported: pre-vaccination baseline after standard-of-care therapy. In the case of this clone: Its antigen is not identified.

Trimming cost V 4 bases and J 3 bases, with 13 bases left between them. From germline, CDR1 is ENHRY and CDR2 SYGVKD. CDR3 length: 15 amino acids. Here immunoSEQ multiplex PCR was the method, and the copy in TCRdb shows in-frame clones only, minus some. The data show 15,000 to 20,000 clones, roughly 85% seen once. This receptor was taken from a man aged 40-49 years with glioma. V gene TRBV10-3 combines with J gene TRBJ2-1, with D possibly TRBD2 on 5 matching bases. The sequencing used PBMCs, collected from a glioma patient treated with radiotherapy, temozolomide or both. CDR3 loop: CAISGASRDYNEQFF. The CDR3, as DNA: TGTGCCATCAGTGGGGCTAGCCGGGACTACAATGAGCAGTTCTTC.